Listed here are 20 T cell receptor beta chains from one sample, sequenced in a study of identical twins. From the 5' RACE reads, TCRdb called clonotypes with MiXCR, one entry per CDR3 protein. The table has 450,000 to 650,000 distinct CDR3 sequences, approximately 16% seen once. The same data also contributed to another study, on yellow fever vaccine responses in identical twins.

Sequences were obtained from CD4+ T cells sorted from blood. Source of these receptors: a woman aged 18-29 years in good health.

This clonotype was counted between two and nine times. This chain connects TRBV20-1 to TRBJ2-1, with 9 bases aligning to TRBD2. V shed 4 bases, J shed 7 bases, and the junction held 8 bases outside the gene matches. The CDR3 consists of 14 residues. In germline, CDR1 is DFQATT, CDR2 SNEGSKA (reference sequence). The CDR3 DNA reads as TGCAGTGCTAATCCGGGACTAGCACCGAATGAGCAGTTCTTC. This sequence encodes CSANPGLAPNEQFF.

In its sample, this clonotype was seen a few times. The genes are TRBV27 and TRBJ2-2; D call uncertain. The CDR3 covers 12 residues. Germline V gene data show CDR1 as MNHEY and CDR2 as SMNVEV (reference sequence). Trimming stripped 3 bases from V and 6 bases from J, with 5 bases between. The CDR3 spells CASSFRSGELFF. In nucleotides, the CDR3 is TGTGCCAGCAGTTTTCGTTCCGGGGAGCTGTTTTTT.

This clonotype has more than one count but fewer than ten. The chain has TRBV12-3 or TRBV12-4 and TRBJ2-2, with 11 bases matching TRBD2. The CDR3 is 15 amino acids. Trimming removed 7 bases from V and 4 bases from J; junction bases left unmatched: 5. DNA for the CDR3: TGTGCCAGCACCTTTAGCGGGAGGGGCACCGGGGAGCTGTTTTTT. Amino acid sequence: CASTFSGRGTGELFF.

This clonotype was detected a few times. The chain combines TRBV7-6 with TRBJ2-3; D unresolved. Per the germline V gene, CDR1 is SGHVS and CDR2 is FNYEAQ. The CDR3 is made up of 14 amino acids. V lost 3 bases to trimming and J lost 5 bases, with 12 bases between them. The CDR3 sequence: CASSLDGRKDTQYF. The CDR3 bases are TGTGCCAGCAGCTTGGACGGACGGAAAGATACGCAGTATTTT. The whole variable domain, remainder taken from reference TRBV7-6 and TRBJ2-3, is GAGVSQSPRYKVTKRGQDVALRCDPISGHVSLYWYRQALGQGPEFLTYFNYEAQQDKSGLPNDRFSAERPEGSISTLTIQRTEQRDSAMYRCASSLDGRKDTQYFGPGTRLTVL.

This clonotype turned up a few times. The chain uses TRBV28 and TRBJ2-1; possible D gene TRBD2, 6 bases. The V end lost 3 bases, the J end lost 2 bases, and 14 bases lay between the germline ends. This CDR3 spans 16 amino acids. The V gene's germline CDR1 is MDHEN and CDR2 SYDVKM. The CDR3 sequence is CASSFGTLPPYNEQFF. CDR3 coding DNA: TGTGCCAGCAGTTTCGGGACTCTCCCACCCTACAATGAGCAGTTCTTC. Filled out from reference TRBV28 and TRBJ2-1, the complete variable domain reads DVKVTQSSRYLVKRTGEKVFLECVQDMDHENMFWYRQDPGLGLRLIYFSYDVKMKEKGDIPEGYSVSREKKERFSLILESASTNQTSMYLCASSFGTLPPYNEQFFGPGTRLTVL.

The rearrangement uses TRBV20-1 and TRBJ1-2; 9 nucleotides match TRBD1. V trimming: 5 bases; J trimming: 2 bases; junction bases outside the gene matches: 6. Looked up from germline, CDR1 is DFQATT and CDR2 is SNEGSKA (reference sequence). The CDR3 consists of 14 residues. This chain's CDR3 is CSARGQGINYGYTF. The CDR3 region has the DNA TGCAGTGCTCGGGGACAGGGAATCAACTATGGCTACACCTTC.

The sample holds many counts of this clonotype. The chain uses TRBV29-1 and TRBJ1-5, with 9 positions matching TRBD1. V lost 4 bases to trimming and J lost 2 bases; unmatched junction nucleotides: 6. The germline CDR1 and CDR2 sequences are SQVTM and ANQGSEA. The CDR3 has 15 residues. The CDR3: CSVAQGANGNQPQHF. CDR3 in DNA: TGCAGCGTTGCACAGGGGGCCAATGGCAATCAGCCCCAGCATTTT.

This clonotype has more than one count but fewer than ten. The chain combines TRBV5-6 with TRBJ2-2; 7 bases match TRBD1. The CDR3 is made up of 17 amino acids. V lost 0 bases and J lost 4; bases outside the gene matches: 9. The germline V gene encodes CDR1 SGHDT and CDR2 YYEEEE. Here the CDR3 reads CASSLGGQGVGTGELFF. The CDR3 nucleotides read TGTGCCAGCAGCTTGGGAGGTCAGGGGGTTGGCACCGGGGAGCTGTTTTTT.

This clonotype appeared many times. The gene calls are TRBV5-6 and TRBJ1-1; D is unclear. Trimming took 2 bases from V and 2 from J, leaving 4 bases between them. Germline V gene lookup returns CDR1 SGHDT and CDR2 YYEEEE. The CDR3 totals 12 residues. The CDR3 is CASSFQNTEAFF. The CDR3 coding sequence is TGTGCCAGCAGCTTTCAAAACACTGAAGCTTTCTTT.

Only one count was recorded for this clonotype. CDR3 coding DNA: TGCGCCAGCAGCCAACAGCCTGCAACTAATGAAAAACTGTTTTTT. It specifies CASSQQPATNEKLFF. V and J are TRBV4-1 and TRBJ1-4; D is uncertain. The germline gives CDR1 MGHRA, CDR2 YSYEKL. V was cut by 2 bases and J by 0 bases, with 7 bases left in between. This CDR3 region has 15 residues.

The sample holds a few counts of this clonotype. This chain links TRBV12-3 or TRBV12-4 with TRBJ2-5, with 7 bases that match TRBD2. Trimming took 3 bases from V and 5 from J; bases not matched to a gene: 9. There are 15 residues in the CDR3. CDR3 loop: CASSFRETSVETQYF. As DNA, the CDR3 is TGTGCCAGCAGTTTTCGGGAAACTAGCGTGGAGACCCAGTACTTC.

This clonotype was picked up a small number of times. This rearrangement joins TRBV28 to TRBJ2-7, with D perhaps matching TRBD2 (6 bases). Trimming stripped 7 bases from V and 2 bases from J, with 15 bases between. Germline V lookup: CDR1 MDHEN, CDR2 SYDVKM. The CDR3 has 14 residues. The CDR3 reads CASNPWGDTYEQYF. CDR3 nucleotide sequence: TGTGCCAGCAACCCTTGGGGGGATACCTACGAGCAGTACTTC.

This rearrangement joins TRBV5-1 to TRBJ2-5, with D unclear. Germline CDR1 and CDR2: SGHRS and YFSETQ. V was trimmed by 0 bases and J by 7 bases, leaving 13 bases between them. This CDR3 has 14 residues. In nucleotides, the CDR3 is TGCGCCAGCAGCTTGGAAAGATCCACGGGGACCCAGTACTTC. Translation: CASSLERSTGTQYF. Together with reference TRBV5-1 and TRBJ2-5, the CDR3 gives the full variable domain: KAGVTQTPRYLIKTRGQQVTLSCSPISGHRSVSWYQQTPGQGLQFLFEYFSETQRNKGNFPGRFSGRQFSNSRSEMNVSTLELGDSALYLCASSLERSTGTQYFGPGTRLLVL.

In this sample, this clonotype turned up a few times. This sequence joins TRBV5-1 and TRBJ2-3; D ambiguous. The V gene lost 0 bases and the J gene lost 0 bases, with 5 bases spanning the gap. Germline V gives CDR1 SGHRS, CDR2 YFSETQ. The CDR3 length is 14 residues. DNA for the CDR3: TGCGCCAGCAGCTTGGAGTACAGCACAGATACGCAGTATTTT. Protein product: CASSLEYSTDTQYF.

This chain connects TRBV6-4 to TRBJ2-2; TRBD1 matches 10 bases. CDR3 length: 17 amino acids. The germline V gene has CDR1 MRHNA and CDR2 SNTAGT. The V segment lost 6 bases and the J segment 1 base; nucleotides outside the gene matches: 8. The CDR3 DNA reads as TGTGCCAGCAGCAAATACGGACAGGGGGTGAACACCGGGGAGCTGTTTTTT. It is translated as CASSKYGQGVNTGELFF.

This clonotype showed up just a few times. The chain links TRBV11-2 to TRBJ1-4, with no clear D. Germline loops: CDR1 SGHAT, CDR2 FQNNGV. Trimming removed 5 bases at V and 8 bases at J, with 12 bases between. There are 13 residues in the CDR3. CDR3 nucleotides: TGTGCCAGCAGCCGCAGCATCGGGGAAAAACTGTTTTTT. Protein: CASSRSIGEKLFF.

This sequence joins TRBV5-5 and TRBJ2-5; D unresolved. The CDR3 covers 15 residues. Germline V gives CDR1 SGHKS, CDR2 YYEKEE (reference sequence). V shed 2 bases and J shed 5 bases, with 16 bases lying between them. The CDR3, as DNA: TGTGCCAGCAGCTTAAATCCCGCATCCTTGGAGACCCAGTACTTC. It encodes CASSLNPASLETQYF.

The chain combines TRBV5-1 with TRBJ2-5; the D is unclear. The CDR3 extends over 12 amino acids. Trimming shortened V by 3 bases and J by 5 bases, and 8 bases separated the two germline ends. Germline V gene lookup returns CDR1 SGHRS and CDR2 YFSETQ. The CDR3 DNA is TGCGCCAGCAGCTCCTCCTTGGAGACCCAGTACTTC. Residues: CASSSSLETQYF.

CDR3 residues: CATSSGRGVAFGYTF. For the CDR3, the DNA is TGTGCCACCAGCTCGGGCCGGGGGGTGGCTTTTGGCTACACCTTC. The chain carries TRBV15 and TRBJ1-2, with D possibly matching TRBD1 (5 bases). This CDR3 region has 15 residues. Germline CDR1 reads LNHNV; CDR2 reads YYDKDF (reference sequence). Trimming took 5 bases from V and 7 from J, leaving 20 bases between them.

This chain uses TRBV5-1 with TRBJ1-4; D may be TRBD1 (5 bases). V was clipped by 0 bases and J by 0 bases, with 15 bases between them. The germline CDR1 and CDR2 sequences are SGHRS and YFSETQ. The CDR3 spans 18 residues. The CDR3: CASSLAVGPPATNEKLFF. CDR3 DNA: TGCGCCAGCAGCTTGGCCGTGGGACCGCCGGCAACTAATGAAAAACTGTTTTTT. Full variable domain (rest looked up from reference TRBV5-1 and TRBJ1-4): KAGVTQTPRYLIKTRGQQVTLSCSPISGHRSVSWYQQTPGQGLQFLFEYFSETQRNKGNFPGRFSGRQFSNSRSEMNVSTLELGDSALYLCASSLAVGPPATNEKLFFGSGTQLSVL.